This is a list of T cell receptor beta chains from one sample in a study of control samples from healthy donors and cancer patients. Generated by immunoSEQ multiplex PCR, the TCRdb table keeps only in-frame clones and is missing some. There are about 100,000 clones in the sample; roughly 84% occur only once, and about 18% lies in the top ten. Source material: blood. The receptors were gathered from a woman in her fifties or sixties in good health. Both conserved end residues are trimmed from each CDR3.

TRBV7-9	15	TRBJ2-3	ASSLGLGRAVTDTQY
TRBV7-9	13	TRBJ2-2	ASSRQGVDTGELF
TRBV7-8	13	TRBJ2-7	ASSSPWRGSYEQY
TRBV9	11	TRBJ2-7	ASSVSLDYEQY
TRBV27	15	TRBJ2-2	ASSSRLAGANTGELF
TRBV6-5	12	TRBJ1-1	ASSYDRQNTEAF
TRBV6-5	11	TRBJ1-1	ASNKQGTSEAF
TRBV25-1	14	TRBJ1-1	ASSEFSSYRDTEAF
TRBV10-1	11	TRBJ2-3	ASRLADTDTQY
TRBV12-1	12	TRBJ1-1	ASSPSMGGTEAF
TRBV6-5	12	TRBJ1-1	ASSYFRAGTEAF
TRBV2	13	TRBJ1-5	ASSDQGYSNQPQH
TRBV5-4	13	TRBJ1-4	ASSRVGGRNEKLF
TRBV20-1	9	TRBJ1-1	SAVMNTEAF
TRBV6-1	13	TRBJ1-2	ASSEIAGTHYGYT
TRBV30	15	TRBJ1-1	AWSGDRTPPIHSEAF
TRBV5-1	11	TRBJ2-1	ASSSQGTHEQF
TRBV14	14	TRBJ2-2	ASSQEGAHPTGELF
TRBV6-6	13	TRBJ2-6	ASTPQGAGANVLT
TRBV6-4	11	TRBJ1-1	ASSTSRNTEAF
TRBV20-1	9	TRBJ1-5	SAAEKGTQH
TRBV6-2/TRBV6-3	14	TRBJ2-3	ASSLDRGMRTDTQY
TRBV4-1	15	TRBJ2-3	ASSQDGGGGAGDTQY
TRBV2	12	TRBJ1-5	ASSSQQGNQPQH
TRBV4-3	15	TRBJ2-1	ASSQEGLAAPHNEQF
TRBV7-3	10	TRBJ2-1	ASTPRDNEQF
TRBV3-1/TRBV3-2	11	TRBJ1-2	ASSQLGLSGYT
TRBV11-2	15	TRBJ1-1	ASSLGRWGKPDTEAF
TRBV19	12	TRBJ1-1	ASSRTEPNTEAF
TRBV27	14	TRBJ2-2	ASSLLGTGSFGELF
TRBV5-4	8	TRBJ1-2	ASGSPSYT
TRBV5-4	12	TRBJ1-2	ASSLVGTNYGYT
TRBV27	12	TRBJ1-5	ASRIGIEGQPQH
TRBV6-5	10	TRBJ1-2	ASRQGGHGYT
TRBV28	11	TRBJ1-1	ASKGERGTEAF
TRBV24-1	14	TRBJ2-2	ATSGHGTMGAGELF
TRBV6-5	13	TRBJ1-2	ASSYSPTAIYGYT
TRBV7-2	13	TRBJ1-1	ASSLELGGVPEAF
TRBV27	12	TRBJ1-2	ASSLREKGYGYT
TRBV11-2	13	TRBJ2-5	ASSPLMDFQETQY
TRBV6-6	13	TRBJ1-1	ASSYGSGANTEAF
TRBV18	14	TRBJ1-2	ASSPRQGATNRSYT
TRBV12-5	10	TRBJ2-1	ASGSEYNEQF
TRBV9	13	TRBJ1-4	ASSVESQVNEKLF
TRBV7-3	14	TRBJ2-2	ASTLQPGLSTGELF
TRBV18	14	TRBJ2-1	ASSPPGSISYNEQF
TRBV9	14	TRBJ1-6	ASSLGRGSGNSPLH
TRBV27	13	TRBJ2-3	ASSSRTAEWDTQY
TRBV6-5	13	TRBJ1-3	ASMPGPSSGNTIY
TRBV19	15	TRBJ1-4	ASSIAGPDSTNEKLF
TRBV20-1	13	TRBJ2-1	SASYGTGSYNEQF
TRBV3-1/TRBV3-2	13	TRBJ2-3	ASSTQRDFTDTQY
TRBV19	13	TRBJ2-1	ASSIPPGAHNEQF
TRBV9	19	TRBJ2-2	ASSVLPRDRKYYRWTGELF
TRBV6-2/TRBV6-3	11	TRBJ2-7	ASSWANDYEQY
TRBV9	14	TRBJ2-3	ASSAEGTGRSDTQY
TRBV7-7	13	TRBJ2-2	ASSLSGGVVGELF
TRBV24-1	14	TRBJ2-3	ATSAGAGNTKDTQY
TRBV5-6	8	TRBJ2-7	ASGSYEQY
TRBV4-3	13	TRBJ1-2	ASPENMDRGHGYT